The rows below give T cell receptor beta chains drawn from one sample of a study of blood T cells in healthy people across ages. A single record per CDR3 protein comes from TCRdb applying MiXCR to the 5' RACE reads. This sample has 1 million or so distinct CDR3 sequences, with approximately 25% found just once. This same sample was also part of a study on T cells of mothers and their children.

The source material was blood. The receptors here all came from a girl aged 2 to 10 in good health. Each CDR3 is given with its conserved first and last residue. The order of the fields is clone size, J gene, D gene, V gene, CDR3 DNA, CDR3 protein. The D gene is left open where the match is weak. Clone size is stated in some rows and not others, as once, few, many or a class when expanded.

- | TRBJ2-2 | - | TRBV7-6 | TGTGCCAGCAGCTCTAGTAGGACCGGGGAGCTGTTTTTT | CASSSSRTGELFF
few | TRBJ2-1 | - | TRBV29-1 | TGCAGCGTTGGGCCGGACTACTACAATGAGCAGTTCTTC | CSVGPDYYNEQFF
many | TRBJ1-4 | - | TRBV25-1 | TGTGCCAGCAGTGGGGCTGCAACTAATGAAAAACTGTTTTTT | CASSGAATNEKLFF
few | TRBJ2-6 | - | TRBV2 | TGTGCCAGCGGCGCGGCTGGGGCCAACGTCCTGACTTTC | CASGAAGANVLTF
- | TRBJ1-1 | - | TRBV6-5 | TGCGCCAGCCTAAGATCCCTGGGCGCTGAAGCTTTCTTT | CASLRSLGAEAFF
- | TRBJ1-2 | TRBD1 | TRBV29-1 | TGCAGCGTTCCGCCTTCGTCAGGGGGCGGTGGCTACACCTTC | CSVPPSSGGGGYTF
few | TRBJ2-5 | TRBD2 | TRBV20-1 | TGCAGTGCCGGGGGGGCCGGGGAGACCCAGTACTTC | CSAGGAGETQYF
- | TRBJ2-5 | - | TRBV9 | TGTGCCAGCAGCCCCCAACCGAGTAGCCAAGAGACCCAGTACTTC | CASSPQPSSQETQYF
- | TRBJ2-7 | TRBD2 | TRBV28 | TGTGCCAGCAGCGCGGGTTCTAGCGGGTCCTACGAGCAGTACTTC | CASSAGSSGSYEQYF
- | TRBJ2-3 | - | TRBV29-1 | TGCAGCGTCCCCGGGACCGGAACAAAGGATACGCAGTATTTT | CSVPGTGTKDTQYF
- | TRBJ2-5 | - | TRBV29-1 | TGCAGCGTTGGTGAGGCAGAGACCCAGTACTTC | CSVGEAETQYF
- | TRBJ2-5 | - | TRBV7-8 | TGTGCCAGCAGCTTAGAGGGGCTGACCCAGTACTTC | CASSLEGLTQYF
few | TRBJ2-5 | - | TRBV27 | TGTGCCAGCCGAGGCAGCCTCCAAGAGACCCAGTACTTC | CASRGSLQETQYF
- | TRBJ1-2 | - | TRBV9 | TGTGCCAGCAGCGTGGGCAGGGGCCTTTATGGCTACACCTTC | CASSVGRGLYGYTF
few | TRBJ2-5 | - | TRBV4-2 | TGTGCCAGCAGCCACCGGGTGGAAGAGACCCAGTACTTC | CASSHRVEETQYF
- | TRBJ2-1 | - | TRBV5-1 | TGCGCCAGCAGCTTTGGGATTTATGAGCAGTTCTTC | CASSFGIYEQFF
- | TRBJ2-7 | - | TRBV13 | TGTGCCAGCAGCAAGACAGGAATTCACGAGCAGTACTTC | CASSKTGIHEQYF
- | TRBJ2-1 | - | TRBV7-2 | TGTGCCAGCAGCGCAAGGGCGGTCTCCTCCTACAATGAGCAGTTCTTC | CASSARAVSSYNEQFF
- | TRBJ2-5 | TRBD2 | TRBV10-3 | TGTGCCATCAGCACCTACGGGAGCGGGGGGGACCAAGAGACCCAGTACTTC | CAISTYGSGGDQETQYF
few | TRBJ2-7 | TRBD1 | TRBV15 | TGTGCCACCAGAGGACAGGTGGGCTACGAGCAGTACTTC | CATRGQVGYEQYF
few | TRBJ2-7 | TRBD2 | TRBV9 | TGTGCCAGCAGCAAAGCGGGAGGGCCGGTATACGAGCAGTACTTC | CASSKAGGPVYEQYF
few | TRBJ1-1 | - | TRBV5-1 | TGCGCCAGCAGCCAGCTCACTTTAGAGGAACGGTCGACTGAAGCTTTCTTT | CASSQLTLEERSTEAFF
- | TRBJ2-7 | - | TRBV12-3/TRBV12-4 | TGTGCCAGCGGGCGACTAGTCTATGAGCAGTACTTC | CASGRLVYEQYF
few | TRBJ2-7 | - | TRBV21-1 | TGTGCCAGCCCTAACGGGCCGGGAACCTACGAGCAGTACTTC | CASPNGPGTYEQYF
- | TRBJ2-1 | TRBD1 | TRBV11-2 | TGTGCCAGCAGCTTGGGGGTTAGGGACAGGTACAATGAGCAGTTCTTC | CASSLGVRDRYNEQFF
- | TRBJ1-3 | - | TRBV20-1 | TGCAGTGCAAGGGGCCTTCCTCTTAGCACCATATATTTT | CSARGLPLSTIYF
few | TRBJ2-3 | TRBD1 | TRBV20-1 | TGCAGTGCTCCGGACAGGGAGGCCACAGATACGCAGTATTTT | CSAPDREATDTQYF
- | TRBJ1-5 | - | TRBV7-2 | TGTGCCAGCAGCTCGGGGGGAGAGGGGATGCAGCCCCAGCATTTT | CASSSGGEGMQPQHF
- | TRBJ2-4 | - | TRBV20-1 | TGCAGTGCTAGAGTAGAGAAAGGAGTATACATTCAGTACTTC | CSARVEKGVYIQYF
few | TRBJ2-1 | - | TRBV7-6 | TGTGCCAGCAGTCTTTACGGCAGGGGCTCCTACAATGAGCAGTTCTTC | CASSLYGRGSYNEQFF
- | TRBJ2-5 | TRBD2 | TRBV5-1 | TGCGCCAGCAGCTTGGATCCAGCGGGGGCCTTAGAGACCCAGTACTTC | CASSLDPAGALETQYF
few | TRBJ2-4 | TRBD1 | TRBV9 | TGTGCCAGCAGCGAAGACAGGGTTGAAAACATTCAGTACTTC | CASSEDRVENIQYF
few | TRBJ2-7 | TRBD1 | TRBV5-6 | TGTGCCAGCGGCTTTGGGGACAGACCCTACGAGCAGTACTTC | CASGFGDRPYEQYF
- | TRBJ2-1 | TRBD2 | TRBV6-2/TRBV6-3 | TGTGCCAGCAAAATACAGCGGGGTCCTGGGGATGAGCAGTTCTTC | CASKIQRGPGDEQFF
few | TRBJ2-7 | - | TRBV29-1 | TGCAGCGCCTCAGGGGCGCAGAGCTCCTACGAGCAGTACTTC | CSASGAQSSYEQYF
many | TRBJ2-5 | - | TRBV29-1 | TGCAGCGTGGGACCCAGGATGGGGAAAGAGACCCAGTACTTC | CSVGPRMGKETQYF
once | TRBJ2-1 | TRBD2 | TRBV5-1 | TGCGCCAGCAGCTCCCCCGAGGGAGGGAACAATGAGCAGTTCTTC | CASSSPEGGNNEQFF
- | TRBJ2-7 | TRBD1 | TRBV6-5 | TGTGCCAGCAGCCCTGCGGGGGACAGGGGGCGAGCCTACGAGCAGTACTTC | CASSPAGDRGRAYEQYF
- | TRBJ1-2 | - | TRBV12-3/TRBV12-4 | TGTGCCAGCAGCTCTTGGGCCCCGGGATATGGCTACACCTTC | CASSSWAPGYGYTF
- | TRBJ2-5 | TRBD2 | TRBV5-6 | TGTGCCAGCAGCTTGTTGACGGGAGGGGTGTTCGAGACCCAGTACTTC | CASSLLTGGVFETQYF
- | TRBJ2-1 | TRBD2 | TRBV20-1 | TGCAGTGCTAGGTTGATGAGGGAGGGCCGAAATGAGCAGTTCTTC | CSARLMREGRNEQFF
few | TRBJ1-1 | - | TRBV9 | TGTGCCAGCAGCGTTAACCCCGGTGGCACTGAAGCTTTCTTT | CASSVNPGGTEAFF
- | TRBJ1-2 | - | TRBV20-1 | TGCGGAGCCCAGGGAAACTATGGCTACACCTTC | CGAQGNYGYTF
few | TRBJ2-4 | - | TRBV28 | TGTGCCAGCAGTTTTCAGTCTAGGGAAAACATTCAGTACTTC | CASSFQSRENIQYF
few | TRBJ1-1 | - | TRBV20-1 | TGCAGTGTTCACCTAGAAGGATCAATGACTGAAGCTTTCTTT | CSVHLEGSMTEAFF
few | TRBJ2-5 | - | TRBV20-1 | TGCAGTGCTACCGGGAATCAAGAGACCCAGTACTTC | CSATGNQETQYF
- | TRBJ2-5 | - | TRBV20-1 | TGCAGTGCTAGATCATCCGACGGAGGGGAGTTCTTC | CSARSSDGGEFF
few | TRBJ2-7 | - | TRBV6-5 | TGTGCCAGCAGTTCAAGCCTCACCGGGTACGAGCAGTACTTC | CASSSSLTGYEQYF
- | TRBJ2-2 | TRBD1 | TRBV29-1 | TGCAGCGTTGAGTTTCCGGGACAGGGGATCGGGGAGCTGTTTTTT | CSVEFPGQGIGELFF
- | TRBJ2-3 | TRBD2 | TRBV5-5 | TGTGCCAGCAGCTTAGACGCGGGGGGGCTAACAGATACGCAGTATTTT | CASSLDAGGLTDTQYF
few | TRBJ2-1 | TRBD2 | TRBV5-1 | TGCGCCAGCAGCTGGTTTACTAGCGGGGACCACAATGAGCAGTTCTTC | CASSWFTSGDHNEQFF
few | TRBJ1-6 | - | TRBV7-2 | TGTGCCAGCAGCTTGGCTGAGGGAAGGAATTCACCCCTCCACTTT | CASSLAEGRNSPLHF
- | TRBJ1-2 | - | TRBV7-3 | TGTGCCAGCAGCTTAAATGGACGGACCGGGGGCTACACCTTC | CASSLNGRTGGYTF